These 16 T cell receptor beta chains originate from one sample sequenced in a study of blood T cells in healthy people across ages. Next came a second PCR, run for about 6 to 12 cycles, which used a sample-barcoded 5' primer along with a J-beta primer mix. TCRdb independently ran MiXCR on the 5' RACE reads; one entry per CDR3 protein. This table holds about 730,000 distinct CDR3 sequences, roughly 44% found once. The material sequenced was blood. The origin of the receptors is a woman aged 55-70 years in good health.

The chain combines TRBV20-1 with TRBJ1-4; possible D gene TRBD1, 5 bases. The V and J ends lost 6 bases and 5 bases respectively, with 16 bases between them. This CDR3 has 14 residues. Germline CDR1 is DFQATT and CDR2 is SNEGSKA (reference sequence). The CDR3 sequence: CSASPGAPNEKLFF. The CDR3 nucleotides read TGCAGTGCAAGCCCCGGGGCCCCCAATGAAAAACTGTTTTTT.

Only a few counts were recorded for this clonotype. The J gene is TRBJ2-2, the V gene TRBV12-3 or TRBV12-4; either TRBD1 or TRBD2 may fit D (7 bases each). Trimming took 3 bases from V and 3 from J, leaving 11 bases between them. This CDR3 region has 15 residues. CDR3 bases: TGTGCCAGCAGTTTCAGGGGGGGGGACACCGGGGAGCTGTTTTTT. Its translation: CASSFRGGDTGELFF.

This clonotype was recorded a few times. The V and J genes are TRBV6-2 or TRBV6-3 and TRBJ1-1; D not certain. The CDR3 is 13 amino acids. Trimming pared 7 bases from V and 4 bases from J, leaving 13 bases between. Germline CDR1 and CDR2: MNHEY and SVGEGT. The chain's CDR3 is CASIGVSGTEAFF. Here the CDR3 DNA reads TGTGCCAGCATCGGGGTCAGCGGCACTGAAGCTTTCTTT.

The chain combines TRBV28 with TRBJ1-5; D is ambiguous. CDR1 and CDR2 (germline): MDHEN, SYDVKM. With 8 bases removed from V and 3 bases from J, the gap between germline ends came to 20 bases. This CDR3 has 16 amino acids. CDR3 in DNA: TGTGCCAGCTGGATAGGCAGGCAATATAACAATCAGCCCCAGCATTTT. Encoded protein: CASWIGRQYNNQPQHF.

This clonotype was seen ten or more times. V is TRBV5-1 and J is TRBJ2-5; 10 nucleotides agree with TRBD2. CDR3 length equals 16 residues. V lost 2 bases and J lost 2; bases outside the gene matches: 6. From germline, CDR1 is SGHRS and CDR2 YFSETQ. The CDR3 spells CASSFVLAGSQETQYF. The CDR3 coding sequence is TGCGCCAGCAGCTTCGTACTAGCGGGGAGTCAAGAGACCCAGTACTTC.

This clonotype was detected only a few times. The CDR3 DNA reads TGCGCCAGCAGCTTGGTAGCAGGAACCATGAACACTGAAGCTTTCTTT. As protein: CASSLVAGTMNTEAFF. The J gene is TRBJ1-1, the V gene TRBV5-1; D remains ambiguous. The CDR3 loop spans 16 amino acids. Trimming stripped 0 bases from V and 0 bases from J, with 12 bases between. Germline CDR1 and CDR2: SGHRS and YFSETQ.

This chain links TRBV6-5 with TRBJ2-5; TRBD2 matches 11 bases. The CDR3 covers 18 residues. V was clipped by 0 bases and J by 5 bases; unmatched bases: 11. Germline V lookup: CDR1 MNHEY, CDR2 SVGAGI. The CDR3 nucleotides read TGTGCCAGCAGTTACTCGAGCGTCCTAGCGGGGGGACCGGAGACCCAGTACTTC. Protein sequence: CASSYSSVLAGGPETQYF.

This chain joins TRBV20-1 and TRBJ2-1; D may be TRBD1 (5 bases). CDR1 DFQATT and CDR2 SNEGSKA come from the germline V gene (reference sequence). V was clipped by 8 bases and J by 0 bases, with 11 bases between them. The CDR3 loop spans 13 amino acids. CDR3 in DNA: TGCAGTCCCAGGGAAAGCTCCTACAATGAGCAGTTCTTC. Translation: CSPRESSYNEQFF.

The gene calls are TRBV4-1 and TRBJ2-7; 10 bases map to TRBD2. Germline trimming cut 5 bases from V and 0 bases from J; bases unmatched to any gene: 7. CDR3 size: 16 residues. From germline, CDR1 is MGHRA and CDR2 YSYEKL. The CDR3 region is CASSFDASGGSYEQYF. CDR3 bases: TGCGCCAGCAGCTTCGACGCTAGCGGGGGCTCCTACGAGCAGTACTTC.

CDR3: CASSSRGGINEQFF. Written as DNA, the CDR3 is TGTGCCAGCAGCTCCCGAGGGGGGATTAATGAGCAGTTCTTC. This chain joins TRBV11-1 and TRBJ2-1; possibly TRBD1 or TRBD2 for D (6 bases each). The germline gives CDR1 SGHAT, CDR2 FQDESV (reference sequence). The length of the CDR3 is 14 residues. Trimming removed 4 bases at V and 7 bases at J, with 14 bases between.

J is TRBJ2-5 and V is TRBV28; TRBD1 is a possible D gene (5 bases). Germline assignment: CDR1 MDHEN and CDR2 SYDVKM. V lost 2 bases, J lost 3 bases, and 10 bases lay in between. This CDR3 contains 14 residues. The CDR3 DNA sequence: TGTGCCAGCAGTTTAGGCAGGGCAGAAGAGACCCAGTACTTC. This gives the protein CASSLGRAEETQYF.

The chain has TRBV3-1 and TRBJ2-7; 12 bases fit TRBD2. The V gene end was trimmed by 4 bases and the J gene end by 6 bases; junction bases not matched to a gene: 4. From germline, CDR1 is LGHDT and CDR2 YNNKEL (reference sequence). The length of the CDR3 is 14 residues. CDR3 DNA sequence: TGTGCCAGCAGCCGGACTAGCGGGGTGGGCGAGCAGTACTTC. As protein: CASSRTSGVGEQYF.

This chain joins TRBV30 and TRBJ1-6, with a possible D match to TRBD1 (6 bases). The ends were cut back, 2 bases at V and 10 bases at J, with 9 bases in the middle. The CDR3 has 12 amino acids. From germline, CDR1 is GTSNPN and CDR2 SVGIG (reference sequence). CDR3: CAWSLQGSPLHF. CDR3 DNA: TGTGCCTGGAGTTTACAGGGATCACCCCTCCACTTT.

The V gene is TRBV28, the J gene TRBJ2-7; D is possibly TRBD2 (5 bases). This CDR3 spans 14 amino acids. Trimming left V 7 bases short and J 2 bases short, with 15 bases between. Germline V gene lookup returns CDR1 MDHEN and CDR2 SYDVKM. The CDR3 here is CASTKIATPYEQYF. CDR3 bases: TGTGCCAGCACCAAAATAGCGACACCCTACGAGCAGTACTTC.

The V gene is TRBV12-3 or TRBV12-4, the J gene TRBJ2-3; TRBD2 aligns across 16 bases. The CDR3 loop spans 17 amino acids. Unmatched junction bases numbered 6, after V lost 6 bases and J lost 3 bases. Here the CDR3 reads CASSYGTSGGATDTQYF. The CDR3 nucleotides are TGTGCCAGCAGCTACGGGACTAGCGGGGGGGCAACAGATACGCAGTATTTT.

This chain links TRBV6-2 or TRBV6-3 with TRBJ1-5; the D gene is possibly TRBD1 (5 bases). V lost 8 bases to trimming and J lost 7 bases, with 24 bases between them. CDR3 size: 16 residues. Germline values: CDR1 MNHEY, CDR2 SVGEGT. CDR3 sequence reads: CASRWGSRGLGQPQHF. The DNA of the CDR3 is TGTGCCAGCCGATGGGGCAGCCGTGGGCTAGGGCAGCCCCAGCATTTT.